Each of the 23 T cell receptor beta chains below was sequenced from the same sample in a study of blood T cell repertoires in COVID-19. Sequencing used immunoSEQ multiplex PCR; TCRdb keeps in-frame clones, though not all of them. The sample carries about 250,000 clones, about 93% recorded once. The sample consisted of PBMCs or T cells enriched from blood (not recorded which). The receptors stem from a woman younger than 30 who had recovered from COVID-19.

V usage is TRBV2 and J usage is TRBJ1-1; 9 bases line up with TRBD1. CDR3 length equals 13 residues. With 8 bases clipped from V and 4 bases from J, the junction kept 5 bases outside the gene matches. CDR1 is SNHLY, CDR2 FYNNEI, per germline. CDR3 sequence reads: CASGQTGGTEAFF. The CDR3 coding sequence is TGTGCCAGCGGCCAGACAGGGGGCACTGAAGCTTTCTTT.

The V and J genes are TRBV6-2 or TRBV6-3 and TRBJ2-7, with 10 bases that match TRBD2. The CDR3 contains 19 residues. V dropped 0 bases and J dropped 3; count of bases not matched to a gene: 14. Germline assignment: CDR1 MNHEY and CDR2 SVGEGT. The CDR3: CASSYSRSPIRTSGYEQYF. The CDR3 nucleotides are TGTGCCAGCAGTTACTCCCGAAGCCCGATCAGGACTAGCGGCTACGAGCAGTACTTC.

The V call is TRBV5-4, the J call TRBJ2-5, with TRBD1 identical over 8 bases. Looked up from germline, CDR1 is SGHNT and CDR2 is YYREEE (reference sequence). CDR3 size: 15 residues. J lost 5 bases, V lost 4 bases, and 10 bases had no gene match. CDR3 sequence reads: CASSLIGQGGETQYF. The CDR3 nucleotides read TGTGCCAGCAGCCTAATAGGACAGGGCGGGGAGACCCAGTACTTC.

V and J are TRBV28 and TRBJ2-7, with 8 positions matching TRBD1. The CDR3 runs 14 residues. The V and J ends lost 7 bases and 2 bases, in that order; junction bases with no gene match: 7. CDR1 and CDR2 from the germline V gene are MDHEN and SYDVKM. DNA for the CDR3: TGTGCCAGCACCGGGACAGGCACAACCTACGAGCAGTACTTC. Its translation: CASTGTGTTYEQYF.

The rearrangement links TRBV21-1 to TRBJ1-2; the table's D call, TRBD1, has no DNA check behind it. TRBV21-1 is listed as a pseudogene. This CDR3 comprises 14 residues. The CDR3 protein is CASTLAQGFNGYTF. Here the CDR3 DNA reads TGTGCCAGCACCTTAGCACAGGGGTTCAATGGCTACACCTTC.

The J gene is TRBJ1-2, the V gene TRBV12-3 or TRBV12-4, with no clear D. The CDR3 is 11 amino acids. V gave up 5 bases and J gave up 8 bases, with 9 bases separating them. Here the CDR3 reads CASSRTAGYTF. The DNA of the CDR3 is TGTGCCAGCAGTCGTACTGCGGGCTACACCTTC.

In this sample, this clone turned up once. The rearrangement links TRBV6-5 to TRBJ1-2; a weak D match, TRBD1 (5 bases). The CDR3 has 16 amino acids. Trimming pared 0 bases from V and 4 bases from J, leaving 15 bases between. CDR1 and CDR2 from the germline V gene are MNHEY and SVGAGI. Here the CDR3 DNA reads TGTGCCAGCAGTTACTCGACGCGGGGGTACGGCTATGGCTACACCTTC. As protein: CASSYSTRGYGYGYTF.

In DNA, the CDR3 is TGTGCCAGTAGTCCCTGGGTACGGACAGGGAATGAAAAACTGTTTTTT. This codes for CASSPWVRTGNEKLFF. This chain links TRBV19 with TRBJ1-4; 8 positions match TRBD1. The V gene end was trimmed by 5 bases and the J gene end by 5 bases; junction bases not matched to a gene: 10. The CDR3 covers 16 residues. Germline V CDR1 and CDR2: LNHDA, SQIVND (reference sequence).

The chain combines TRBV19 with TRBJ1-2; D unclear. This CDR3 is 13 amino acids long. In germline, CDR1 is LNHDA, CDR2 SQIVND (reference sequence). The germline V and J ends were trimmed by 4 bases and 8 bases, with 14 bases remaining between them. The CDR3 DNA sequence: TGTGCCAGTAGTACGACCGGACGGGGAGGCTACACCTTC. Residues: CASSTTGRGGYTF.

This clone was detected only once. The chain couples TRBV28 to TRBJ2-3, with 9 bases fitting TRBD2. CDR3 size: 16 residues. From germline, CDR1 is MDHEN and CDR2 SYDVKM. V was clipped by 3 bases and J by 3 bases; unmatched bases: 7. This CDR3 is CASSFDSGSLTDTQYF. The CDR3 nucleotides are TGTGCCAGCAGTTTTGATAGCGGGAGCCTGACAGATACGCAGTATTTT.

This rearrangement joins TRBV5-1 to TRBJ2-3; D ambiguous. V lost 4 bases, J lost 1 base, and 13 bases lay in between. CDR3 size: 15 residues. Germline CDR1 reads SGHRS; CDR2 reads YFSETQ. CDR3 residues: CASSPVLIGTDTQYF. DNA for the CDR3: TGCGCCAGCAGCCCCGTTTTGATAGGCACAGATACGCAGTATTTT.

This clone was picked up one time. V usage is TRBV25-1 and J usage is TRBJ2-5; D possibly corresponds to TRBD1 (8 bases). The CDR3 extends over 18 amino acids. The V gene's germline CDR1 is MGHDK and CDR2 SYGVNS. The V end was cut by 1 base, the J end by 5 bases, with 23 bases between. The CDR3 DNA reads TGTGCCAGCAGTGAATCTCAACAGGGGGTCTACGGGAGGGAGACCCAGTACTTC. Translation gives CASSESQQGVYGRETQYF.

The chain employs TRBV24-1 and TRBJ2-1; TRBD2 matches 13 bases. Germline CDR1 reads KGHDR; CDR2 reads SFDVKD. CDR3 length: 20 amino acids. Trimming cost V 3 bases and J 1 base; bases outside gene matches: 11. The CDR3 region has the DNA TGTGCCACCAGTGATCCCCGACTAGCGGGAGGCGGAGGGTCCTACAATGAGCAGTTCTTC. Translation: CATSDPRLAGGGGSYNEQFF.

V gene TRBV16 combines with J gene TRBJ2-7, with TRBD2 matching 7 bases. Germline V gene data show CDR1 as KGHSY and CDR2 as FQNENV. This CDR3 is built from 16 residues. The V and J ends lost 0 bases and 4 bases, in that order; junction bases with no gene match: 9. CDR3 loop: CASSQSLRLANYEQYF. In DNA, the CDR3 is TGTGCCAGCAGCCAATCCTTAAGACTAGCTAATTACGAGCAGTACTTC.

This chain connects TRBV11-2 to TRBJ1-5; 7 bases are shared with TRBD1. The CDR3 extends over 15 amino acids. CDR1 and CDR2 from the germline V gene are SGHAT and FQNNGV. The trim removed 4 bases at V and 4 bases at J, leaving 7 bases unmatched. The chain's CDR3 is CASSSQGLGNQPQHF. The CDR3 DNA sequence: TGTGCCAGCAGCTCACAGGGGTTGGGAAATCAGCCCCAGCATTTT.

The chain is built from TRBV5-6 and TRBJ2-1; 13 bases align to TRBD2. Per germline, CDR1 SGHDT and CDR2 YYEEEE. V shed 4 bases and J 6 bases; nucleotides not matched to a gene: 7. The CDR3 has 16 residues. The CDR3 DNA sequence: TGTGCCAGCAGCGCACCGGGACTAGCGGGATTCAATGAGCAGTTCTTC. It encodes CASSAPGLAGFNEQFF.

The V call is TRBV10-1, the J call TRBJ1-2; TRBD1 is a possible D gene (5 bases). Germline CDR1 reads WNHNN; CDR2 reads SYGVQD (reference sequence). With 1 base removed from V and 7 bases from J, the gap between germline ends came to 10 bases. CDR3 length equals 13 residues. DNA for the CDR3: TGCGCCAGCAGTGAGTGGAGGGGAACTGGCTACACCTTC. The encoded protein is CASSEWRGTGYTF.

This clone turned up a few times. CDR3 coding DNA: TGTGCCAGCAGCTTATCAGGGGATAATTCACCCCTCCACTTT. This sequence encodes CASSLSGDNSPLHF. The gene calls are TRBV7-9 and TRBJ1-6; D possibly corresponds to TRBD1 (6 bases). CDR3 length: 14 amino acids. Trimming shortened V by 2 bases and J by 5 bases, and 7 bases separated the two germline ends. The germline CDR1 and CDR2 sequences are SEHNR and FQNEAQ (reference sequence).

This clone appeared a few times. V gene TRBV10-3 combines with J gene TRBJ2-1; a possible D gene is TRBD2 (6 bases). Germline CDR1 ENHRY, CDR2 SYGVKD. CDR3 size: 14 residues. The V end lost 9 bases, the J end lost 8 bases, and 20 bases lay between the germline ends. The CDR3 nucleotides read TGTGCCATGAGGCGGGACTCCCCCGCCGATGAGCAGTTCTTC. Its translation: CAMRRDSPADEQFF.

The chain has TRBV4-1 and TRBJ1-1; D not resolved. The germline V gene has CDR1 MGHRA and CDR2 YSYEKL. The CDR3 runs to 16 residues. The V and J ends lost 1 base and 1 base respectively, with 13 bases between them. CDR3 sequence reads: CASSQALSPENTEAFF. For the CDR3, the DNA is TGCGCCAGCAGCCAAGCCCTTTCCCCAGAGAACACTGAAGCTTTCTTT.

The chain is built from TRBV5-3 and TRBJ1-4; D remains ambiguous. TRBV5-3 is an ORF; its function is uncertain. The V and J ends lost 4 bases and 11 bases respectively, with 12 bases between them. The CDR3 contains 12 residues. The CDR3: CARSEPSVKLFF. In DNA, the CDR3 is TGTGCCAGAAGCGAGCCGAGTGTGAAACTGTTTTTT.

The CDR3 region has the DNA TGTGCCAGCAGCTTCTCAGGGCAAGACACCTTC. Protein product: CASSFSGQDTF. The chain employs TRBV5-6 and TRBJ1-2; D is possibly TRBD1 (5 bases). Germline CDR1 is SGHDT and CDR2 is YYEEEE. V lost 2 bases and J 12 bases, leaving 11 bases between the germline ends. The CDR3 runs to 11 residues.

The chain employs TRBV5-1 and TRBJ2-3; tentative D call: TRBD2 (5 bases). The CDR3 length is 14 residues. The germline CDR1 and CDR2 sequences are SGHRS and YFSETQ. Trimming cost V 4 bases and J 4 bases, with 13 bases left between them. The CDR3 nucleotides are TGCGCCAGCAGCCTAACAAAGAGGGCAGATACGCAGTATTTT. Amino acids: CASSLTKRADTQYF.